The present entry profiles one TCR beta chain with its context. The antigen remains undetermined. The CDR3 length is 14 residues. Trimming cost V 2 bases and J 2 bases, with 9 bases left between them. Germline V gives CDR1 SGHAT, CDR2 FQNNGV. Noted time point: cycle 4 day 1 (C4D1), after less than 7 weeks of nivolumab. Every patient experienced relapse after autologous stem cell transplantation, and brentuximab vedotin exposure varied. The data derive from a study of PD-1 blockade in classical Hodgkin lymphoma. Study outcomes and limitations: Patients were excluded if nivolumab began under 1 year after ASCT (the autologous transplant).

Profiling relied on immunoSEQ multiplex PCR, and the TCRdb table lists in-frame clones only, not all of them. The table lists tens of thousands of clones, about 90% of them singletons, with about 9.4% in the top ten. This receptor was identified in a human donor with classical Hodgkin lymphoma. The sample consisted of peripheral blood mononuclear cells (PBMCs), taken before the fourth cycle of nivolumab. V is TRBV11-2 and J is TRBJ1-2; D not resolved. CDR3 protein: CASSLTLSNYGYTF. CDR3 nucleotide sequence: TGTGCCAGCAGCTTAACCCTTTCGAACTATGGCTACACCTTC.